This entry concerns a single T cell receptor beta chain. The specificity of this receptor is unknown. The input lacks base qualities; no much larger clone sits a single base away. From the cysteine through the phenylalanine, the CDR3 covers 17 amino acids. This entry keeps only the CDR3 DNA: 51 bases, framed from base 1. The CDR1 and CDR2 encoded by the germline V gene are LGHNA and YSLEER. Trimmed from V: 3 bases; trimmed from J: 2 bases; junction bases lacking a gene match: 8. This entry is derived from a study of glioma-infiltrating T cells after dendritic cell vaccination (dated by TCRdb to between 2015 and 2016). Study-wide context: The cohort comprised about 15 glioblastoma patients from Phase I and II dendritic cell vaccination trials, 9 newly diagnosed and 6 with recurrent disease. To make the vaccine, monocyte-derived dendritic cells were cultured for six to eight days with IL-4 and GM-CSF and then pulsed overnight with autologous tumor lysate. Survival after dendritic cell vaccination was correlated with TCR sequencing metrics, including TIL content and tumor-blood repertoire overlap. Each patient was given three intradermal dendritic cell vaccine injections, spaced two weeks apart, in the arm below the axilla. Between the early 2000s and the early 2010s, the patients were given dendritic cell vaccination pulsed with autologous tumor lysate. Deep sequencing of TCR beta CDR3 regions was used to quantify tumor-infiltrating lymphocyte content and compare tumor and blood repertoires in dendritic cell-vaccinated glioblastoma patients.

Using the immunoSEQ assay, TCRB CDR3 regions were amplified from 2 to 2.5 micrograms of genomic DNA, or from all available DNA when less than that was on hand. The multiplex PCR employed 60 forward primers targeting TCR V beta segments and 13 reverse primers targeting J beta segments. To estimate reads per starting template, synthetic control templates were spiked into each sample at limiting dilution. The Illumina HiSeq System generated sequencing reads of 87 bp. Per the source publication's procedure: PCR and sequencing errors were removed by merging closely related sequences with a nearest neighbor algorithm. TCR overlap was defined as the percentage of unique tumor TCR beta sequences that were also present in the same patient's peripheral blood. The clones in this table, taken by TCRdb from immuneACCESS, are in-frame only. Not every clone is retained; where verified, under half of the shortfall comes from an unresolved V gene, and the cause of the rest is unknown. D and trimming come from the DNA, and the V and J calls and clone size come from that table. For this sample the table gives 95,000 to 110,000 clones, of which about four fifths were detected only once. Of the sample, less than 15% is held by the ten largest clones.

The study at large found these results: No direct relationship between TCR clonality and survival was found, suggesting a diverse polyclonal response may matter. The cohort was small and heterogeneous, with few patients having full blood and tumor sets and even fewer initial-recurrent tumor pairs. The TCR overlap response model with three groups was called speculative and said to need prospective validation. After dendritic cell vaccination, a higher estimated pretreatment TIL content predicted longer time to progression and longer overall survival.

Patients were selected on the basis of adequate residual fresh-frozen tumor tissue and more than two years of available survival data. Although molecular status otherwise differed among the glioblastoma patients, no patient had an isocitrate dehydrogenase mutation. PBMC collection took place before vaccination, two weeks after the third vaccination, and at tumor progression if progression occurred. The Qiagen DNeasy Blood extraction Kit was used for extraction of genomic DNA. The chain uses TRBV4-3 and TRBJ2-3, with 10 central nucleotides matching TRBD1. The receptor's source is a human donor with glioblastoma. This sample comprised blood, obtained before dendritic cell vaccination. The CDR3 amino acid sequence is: CASSQLGQGVTTDTQYF. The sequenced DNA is TGCGCCAGCAGCCAGCTTGGACAGGGGGTGACCACAGATACGCAGTATTTT.